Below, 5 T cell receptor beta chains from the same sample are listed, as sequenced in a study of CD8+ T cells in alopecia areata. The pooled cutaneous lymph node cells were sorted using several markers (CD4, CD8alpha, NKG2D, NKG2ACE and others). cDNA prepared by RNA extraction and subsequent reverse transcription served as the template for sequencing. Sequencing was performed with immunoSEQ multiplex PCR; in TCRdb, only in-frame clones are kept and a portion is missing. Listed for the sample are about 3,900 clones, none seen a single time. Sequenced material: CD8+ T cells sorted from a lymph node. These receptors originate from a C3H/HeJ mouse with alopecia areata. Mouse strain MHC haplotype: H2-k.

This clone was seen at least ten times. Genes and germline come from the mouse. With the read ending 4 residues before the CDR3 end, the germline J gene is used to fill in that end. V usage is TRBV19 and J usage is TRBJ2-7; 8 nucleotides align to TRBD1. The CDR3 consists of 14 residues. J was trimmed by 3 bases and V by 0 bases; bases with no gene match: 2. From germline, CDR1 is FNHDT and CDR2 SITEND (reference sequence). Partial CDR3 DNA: TGTGCCAGCAGTATAGGGGGACAGGACTAT. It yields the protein CASSIGGQDY. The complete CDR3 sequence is CASSIGGQDYEQYF.

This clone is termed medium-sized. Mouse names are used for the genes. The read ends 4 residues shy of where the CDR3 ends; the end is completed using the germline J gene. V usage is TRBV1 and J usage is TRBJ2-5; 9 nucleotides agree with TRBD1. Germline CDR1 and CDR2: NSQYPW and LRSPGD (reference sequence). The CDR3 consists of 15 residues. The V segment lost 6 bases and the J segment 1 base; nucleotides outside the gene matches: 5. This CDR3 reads CTCRWDRDYQDTQYF. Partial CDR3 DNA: TGCACCTGCAGGTGGGACAGGGACTACCAAGAC.

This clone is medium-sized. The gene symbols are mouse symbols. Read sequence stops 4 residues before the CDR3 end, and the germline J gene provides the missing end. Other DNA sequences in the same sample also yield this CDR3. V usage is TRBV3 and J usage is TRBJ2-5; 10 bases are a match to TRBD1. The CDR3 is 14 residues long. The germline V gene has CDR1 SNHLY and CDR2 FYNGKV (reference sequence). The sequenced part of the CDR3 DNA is TGTGCCAGCAGCTTAGGGGACAGGGGAGAC. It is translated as CASSLGDRGD. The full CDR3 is CASSLGDRGDTQYF.

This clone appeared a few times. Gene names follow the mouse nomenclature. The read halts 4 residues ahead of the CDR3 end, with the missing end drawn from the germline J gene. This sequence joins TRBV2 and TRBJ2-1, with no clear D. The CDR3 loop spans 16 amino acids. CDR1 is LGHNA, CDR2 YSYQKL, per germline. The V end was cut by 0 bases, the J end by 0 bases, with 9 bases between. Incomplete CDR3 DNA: TGTGCCAGCAGCCAAGATATCCAGTATAACTATGCT. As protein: CASSQDIQYNYA. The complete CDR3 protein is CASSQDIQYNYAEQFF.

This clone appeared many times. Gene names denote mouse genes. CDR3 DNA (partial): TGCACCTGCAGTGCGGGGACAGCTAGTGCAGAA. Protein product: CTCSAGTASAE. The CDR3 in full is CTCSAGTASAETLYF. The chain couples TRBV1 to TRBJ2-3, with 7 bases fitting TRBD1. The read ends 4 residues before the CDR3 terminus; that terminus is restored from the germline J gene. J was trimmed by 0 bases and V by 3 bases; bases with no gene match: 3. Germline values: CDR1 NSQYPW, CDR2 LRSPGD (reference sequence). This CDR3 region has 15 residues.